Presented here are 21 T cell receptor beta chains from one specimen sequenced in a study of T-cell memory formation after mild COVID-19. A single record per CDR3 protein comes from TCRdb applying MiXCR to the 5' RACE reads. Of 45,000 to 55,000 distinct CDR3 sequences in the sample, 7.3% were seen once. Sequenced: PBMCs or a T cell subset sorted from them (not recorded which). The receptor source for this set is a man aged 18 to 29 who had mild COVID-19 (a few samples of this study predate the infection). Cell type and time point are not known.

This clonotype was detected ten times or more. V gene TRBV20-1 combines with J gene TRBJ1-1, with 7 bases identical to TRBD1. Germline V gene lookup returns CDR1 DFQATT and CDR2 SNEGSKA (reference sequence). V shed 6 bases and J 3 bases; nucleotides not matched to a gene: 7. The CDR3 consists of 13 residues. CDR3 sequence: CSARSDRDTEAFF. As DNA, the CDR3 is TGCAGTGCCCGCAGTGACAGGGACACTGAAGCTTTCTTT.

There are a few counts of this clonotype. The chain combines TRBV29-1 with TRBJ2-1; TRBD2 might be the D (5 bases). This CDR3 has 13 amino acids. V was shortened by 2 bases and J by 8 bases, with 13 bases between the two germline ends. The germline CDR1 and CDR2 sequences are SQVTM and ANQGSEA. The CDR3 sequence: CSVERPPGDEQFF. The CDR3 region has the DNA TGCAGCGTTGAACGGCCCCCCGGGGATGAGCAGTTCTTC.

This clonotype was observed many times. The chain recombines TRBV4-3 with TRBJ2-3; 14 nucleotides align to TRBD2. CDR3 length equals 17 residues. The junction had 8 bases not matched to a gene; V was cut back by 3 bases and J by 6 bases. Germline CDR1 LGHNA, CDR2 YSLEER. CDR3 protein: CASSHNGGTSGGDTQYF. The CDR3, as DNA: TGCGCCAGCAGCCACAATGGGGGGACTAGCGGGGGTGATACGCAGTATTTT.

In this sample, this clonotype turned up a few times. This chain joins TRBV24-1 and TRBJ2-5; TRBD2 might be the D (5 bases). The V and J ends lost 4 bases and 5 bases respectively, with 13 bases between them. This CDR3 is built from 14 residues. Per germline, CDR1 KGHDR and CDR2 SFDVKD. The CDR3 loop is CATSDPRGPETQYF. CDR3 DNA sequence: TGTGCCACCAGTGACCCACGGGGTCCTGAGACCCAGTACTTC.

The sample holds a few counts of this clonotype. The genes are TRBV5-1 and TRBJ2-7; no reliable D call. V lost 2 bases and J 3 bases, leaving 9 bases between the germline ends. The CDR3 runs to 13 residues. CDR1 and CDR2 (germline): SGHRS, YFSETQ. The CDR3, as DNA: TGCGCCAGCAGCTTCTCAGGAAACTACGAGCAGTACTTC. Residues: CASSFSGNYEQYF.

The chain recombines TRBV4-3 with TRBJ1-1, with D tentatively TRBD1 (5 bases). The CDR3 loop spans 13 amino acids. CDR1 is LGHNA and CDR2 is YSLEER in the germline V gene. Trimming pared 1 base from V and 7 bases from J, leaving 10 bases between. DNA of the CDR3: TGCGCCAGCAGCCAAGCTCGGGGCTATGAAGCTTTCTTT. Translated: CASSQARGYEAFF.

The sample holds many counts of this clonotype. The chain is built from TRBV5-6 and TRBJ1-5; D may be TRBD1 (5 bases). Germline values: CDR1 SGHDT, CDR2 YYEEEE. The CDR3 covers 15 residues. Trimming stripped 2 bases from V and 5 bases from J, with 14 bases between. CDR3 amino acids: CASSLSGAGHQPQHF. The CDR3 region has the DNA TGTGCCAGCAGCTTATCCGGGGCCGGGCATCAGCCCCAGCATTTT.

This clonotype has a handful of counts. The chain employs TRBV7-9 and TRBJ2-1; 8 bases agree with TRBD2. Germline CDR1 is SEHNR and CDR2 is FQNEAQ (reference sequence). The CDR3 spans 15 residues. Trimming cost V 5 bases and J 4 bases; bases outside gene matches: 7. CDR3 nucleotide sequence: TGTGCCAGCAGCCCAGGAATAGCGGGGTACAATGAGCAGTTCTTC. Translation gives CASSPGIAGYNEQFF.

This clonotype was seen more than once but under ten times. Sequence at one end of the junction differs from germline and may be a read error. The J gene is TRBJ2-1, the V gene TRBV10-3; no definite D call. CDR1 ENHRY and CDR2 SYGVKD come from the germline V gene. The CDR3 is 13 residues long. The DNA for the CDR3 is TGTGCCATCACTGAGGAAGTAACCAATGAGCAGTTCTTC. Translating gives CAITEEVTNEQFF.

This clonotype has only a few counts. The chain combines TRBV6-6 with TRBJ1-1; D remains unclear. Trimming removed 5 bases from V and 1 base from J, with 14 bases in between. The CDR3 length is 15 residues. Germline values: CDR1 MNHNY, CDR2 SVGAGI (reference sequence). The CDR3 loop is CASSQPGVGNTEAFF. DNA of the CDR3: TGTGCCAGCAGTCAACCGGGTGTGGGGAACACTGAAGCTTTCTTT.

This clonotype was counted ten times or more. This chain uses TRBV20-1 with TRBJ2-3; D is possibly TRBD1 (7 bases). The ends were cut back, 6 bases at V and 3 bases at J, with 16 bases in the middle. Germline CDR1 and CDR2: DFQATT and SNEGSKA (reference sequence). This CDR3 region has 14 residues. This chain's CDR3 is CSAPLQGRTDTQYF. In nucleotides, the CDR3 is TGCAGTGCACCTTTACAGGGGAGGACAGATACGCAGTATTTT.

This clonotype has a count of ten or more. The chain joins TRBV10-3 to TRBJ2-7, with 9 positions matching TRBD1. The germline V gene has CDR1 ENHRY and CDR2 SYGVKD. V trimming: 4 bases; J trimming: 3 bases; junction bases outside the gene matches: 4. CDR3 length equals 14 residues. CDR3 bases: TGTGCCATCAGTGGTCCGGGACAGGGCTACGAGCAGTACTTC. It translates to CAISGPGQGYEQYF.

As regards this clonotype: This sequence may be a read error, since a much larger clone differs from it by one base. The V and J genes are TRBV5-4 and TRBJ2-5, with TRBD2 matching over 13 bases. Germline V CDR1 and CDR2: SGHNT, YYREEE (reference sequence). The CDR3 is 17 amino acids. J lost 4 bases, V lost 8 bases, and 14 bases had no gene match. CDR3 protein: CARQNGLAGARGETQYF. CDR3 DNA: TGTGCCAGACAAAACGGACTAGCGGGGGCCAGAGGAGAGACCCAGTACTTC.

This clonotype is labeled medium-sized. The chain carries TRBV6-2 or TRBV6-3 and TRBJ2-7, with TRBD1 as a possible D gene (6 bases). From germline, CDR1 is MNHEY and CDR2 SVGEGT. V gave up 8 bases and J gave up 3 bases, with 17 bases separating them. There are 14 residues in the CDR3. CDR3 nucleotide sequence: TGTGCCAGCGAGCAACAGGGCCGTGGCTACGAGCAGTACTTC. Protein product: CASEQQGRGYEQYF.

This clonotype was recorded at least ten times. The rearrangement uses TRBV5-1 and TRBJ2-1; the D gene is possibly TRBD2 (6 bases). V shed 3 bases and J shed 1 base, with 11 bases lying between them. Per germline, CDR1 SGHRS and CDR2 YFSETQ. CDR3 length: 15 amino acids. CDR3 sequence: CASSSTGTSYNEQFF. CDR3 nucleotides: TGCGCCAGCAGCTCAACCGGGACTTCCTACAATGAGCAGTTCTTC.

This clonotype showed up many times. The chain links TRBV29-1 to TRBJ2-7, with TRBD2 matching 8 bases. Unmatched junction bases numbered 5, after V lost 5 bases and J lost 5 bases. CDR1 and CDR2 from the germline V gene are SQVTM and ANQGSEA. The CDR3 runs 12 residues. The CDR3, as DNA: TGCAGCGTTCAAGCGGGGGCGGACGAGCAGTACTTC. Translated, it gives CSVQAGADEQYF.

This clonotype was counted ten times or more. The chain couples TRBV5-1 to TRBJ2-1; 7 bases match TRBD2. The CDR3 consists of 15 residues. The trim removed 7 bases at V and 2 bases at J, leaving 9 bases unmatched. The germline gives CDR1 SGHRS, CDR2 YFSETQ. The DNA for the CDR3 is TGCGCCAGCTCATCTGGGGGGGGTGCCTACAATGAGCAGTTCTTC. Its translation is CASSSGGGAYNEQFF.

The V gene is TRBV12-3 or TRBV12-4, the J gene TRBJ2-3, with TRBD2 identical over 10 bases. The CDR3 spans 14 residues. The ends lost 6 bases at V and 7 bases at J; junction bases unmatched: 7. The CDR3 region is CASSPGTSVYTQYF. CDR3 DNA sequence: TGTGCCAGCAGCCCTGGGACTAGCGTGTATACGCAGTATTTT.

The chain couples TRBV20-1 to TRBJ1-1; D unresolved. Germline lookup yields CDR1 DFQATT and CDR2 SNEGSKA (reference sequence). This CDR3 has 11 residues. The V and J ends lost 3 bases and 1 base respectively, with 3 bases between them. CDR3 DNA sequence: TGCAGTGCTAGCCCGAACACTGAAGCTTTCTTT. The encoded protein is CSASPNTEAFF.

The chain joins TRBV19 to TRBJ2-3; TRBD1 is a possible D gene (6 bases). This CDR3 contains 15 residues. Looked up from germline, CDR1 is LNHDA and CDR2 is SQIVND (reference sequence). The V and J ends lost 1 base and 3 bases respectively, with 11 bases between them. In DNA, the CDR3 is TGTGCCAGTAGTATAGGCACAGGGTTAACAGATACGCAGTATTTT. It specifies CASSIGTGLTDTQYF.

CDR3 DNA sequence: TGTGCCAGCAGCTTGGGGGGGGCTAGCGATGAGCAGTTCTTC. This codes for CASSLGGASDEQFF. The chain uses TRBV5-4 and TRBJ2-1; perhaps D is TRBD1 or TRBD2 (6 bases each). Germline CDR1 reads SGHNT; CDR2 reads YYREEE (reference sequence). V was shortened by 0 bases and J by 8 bases, with 12 bases between the two germline ends. CDR3 length: 14 amino acids. The full variable domain, in which reference TRBV5-4 and TRBJ2-1 provide the parts outside the CDR3, is ETGVTQSPTHLIKTRGQQVTLRCSSQSGHNTVSWYQQALGQGPQFIFQYYREEENGRGNFPPRFSGLQFPNYSSELNVNALELDDSALYLCASSLGGASDEQFFGPGTRLTVL.